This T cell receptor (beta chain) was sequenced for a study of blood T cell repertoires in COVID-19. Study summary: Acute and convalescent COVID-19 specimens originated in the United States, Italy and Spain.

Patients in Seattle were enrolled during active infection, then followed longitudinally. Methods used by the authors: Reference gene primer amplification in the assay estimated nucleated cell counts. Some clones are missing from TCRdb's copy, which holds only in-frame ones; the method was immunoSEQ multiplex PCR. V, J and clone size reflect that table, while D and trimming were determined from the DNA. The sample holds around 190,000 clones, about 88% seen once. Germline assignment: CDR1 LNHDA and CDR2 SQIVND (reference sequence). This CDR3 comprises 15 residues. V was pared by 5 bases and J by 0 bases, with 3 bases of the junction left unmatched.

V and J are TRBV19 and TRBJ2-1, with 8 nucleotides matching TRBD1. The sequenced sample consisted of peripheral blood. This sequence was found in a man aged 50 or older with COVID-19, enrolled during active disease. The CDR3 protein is CASSATGGSYNEQFF. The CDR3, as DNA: TGTGCCAGTAGTGCTACAGGGGGCTCCTACAATGAGCAGTTCTTC.